What follows are 25 T cell receptor beta chains derived from one specimen sequenced in a study of shared clonotypes between healthy human individuals. The table came from immunoSEQ multiplex PCR; TCRdb's copy has only in-frame clones and leaves some out. The sample lists roughly 2.4 million clones, about 94% occurring once. Specimen: naive CD4+ T cells sorted from blood. Subset defined: CD45RA+ positively selected. These TCRs come from a young man in good health.

In the case of this clone: This CDR3 is also generated by other DNA sequences in the sample. V and J are TRBV4-1 and TRBJ2-5; D gene ambiguous. CDR1 is MGHRA and CDR2 is YSYEKL in the germline V gene. The V and J ends lost 4 bases and 5 bases respectively, with 5 bases between them. CDR3 size: 11 residues. The CDR3 DNA reads as TGCGCCAGCAGCCTAGGGGAGACCCAGTACTTC. It translates to CASSLGETQYF.

To note about this clone: Other nucleotide sequences in the sample specify the same CDR3. This rearrangement joins TRBV20-1 to TRBJ2-1; TRBD2 is a possible D gene (6 bases). CDR3 length: 11 amino acids. Germline CDR1 DFQATT, CDR2 SNEGSKA (reference sequence). Trimming stripped 3 bases from V and 9 bases from J, with 9 bases between. CDR3 protein: CSASQGGEQFF. The DNA of the CDR3 is TGCAGTGCTAGTCAGGGAGGTGAGCAGTTCTTC.

Note on this clone: Other DNA sequences within the sample encode an identical CDR3. V and J are TRBV7-2 and TRBJ2-7; the match to TRBD2 covers 14 bases. CDR3 length: 15 residues. V gave up 5 bases and J gave up 2 bases; unmatched junction bases: 2. Germline V gene lookup returns CDR1 SGHTA and CDR2 FQGNSA. The DNA for the CDR3 is TGTGCCAGCAGCCCGGGACTAGCGGGAGCCTACGAGCAGTACTTC. The encoded protein is CASSPGLAGAYEQYF.

Concerning this clone itself: The same CDR3 also results from other DNA sequences found in this sample. V usage is TRBV29-1 and J usage is TRBJ2-3, with D possibly being TRBD1 (6 bases). This CDR3 spans 12 amino acids. Trimming took off 4 bases at V and 4 bases at J, with 9 bases between the two ends. The germline gives CDR1 SQVTM, CDR2 ANQGSEA. The CDR3 spells CSVGGGADTQYF. The DNA for the CDR3 is TGCAGCGTTGGAGGGGGAGCAGATACGCAGTATTTT.

The chain couples TRBV27 to TRBJ2-7, with D hard to call. V was clipped by 9 bases and J by 5 bases, with 8 bases between them. The germline CDR1 and CDR2 sequences are MNHEY and SMNVEV (reference sequence). CDR3 length: 10 amino acids. The CDR3 region is CASGFDEQYF. DNA for the CDR3: TGTGCCAGTGGGTTCGACGAGCAGTACTTC.

The chain couples TRBV30 to TRBJ2-7; maybe TRBD2 (5 bases). Trimming removed 2 bases from V and 6 bases from J, with 14 bases in between. This CDR3 region has 13 residues. Germline V gene data show CDR1 as GTSNPN and CDR2 as SVGIG (reference sequence). Written as DNA, the CDR3 is TGTGCCTGGAGTCAGCAGCTAGCAGGCGAGCAGTACTTC. Protein: CAWSQQLAGEQYF.

CDR3 bases: TGTGCCAGCAGTGATAGCGGGGGGGTTAACACCGGGGAGCTGTTTTTT. Protein product: CASSDSGGVNTGELFF. The gene calls are TRBV6-1 and TRBJ2-2, with 11 bases fitting TRBD2. Germline CDR1 and CDR2: MNHNS and SASEGT. The CDR3 runs 16 residues. V gave up 3 bases and J gave up 2 bases; unmatched junction bases: 2.

This chain joins TRBV5-8 and TRBJ1-2, with a weak D call TRBD1 (5 bases). Trimming cost V 4 bases and J 5 bases, with 12 bases left between them. The CDR3 loop spans 13 amino acids. Germline V CDR1 and CDR2: SGHTS, YDEGEE. The CDR3 DNA reads as TGTGCCAGCAGCCCGGCCGGGGGGTATGGCTACACCTTC. Amino acid sequence: CASSPAGGYGYTF.

Concerning this clone: The same CDR3 arises from other DNA sequences in this sample as well. The chain carries TRBV5-1 and TRBJ2-3; 12 nucleotides line up with TRBD2. Germline trimming cut 4 bases from V and 6 bases from J; bases unmatched to any gene: 6. The CDR3 has 15 amino acids. Per germline, CDR1 SGHRS and CDR2 YFSETQ. CDR3 protein: CASSPGLAGSDTQYF. CDR3 nucleotide sequence: TGCGCCAGCAGCCCCGGACTAGCGGGGTCGGATACGCAGTATTTT. The variable domain in full, completed from reference TRBV5-1 and TRBJ2-3, reads KAGVTQTPRYLIKTRGQQVTLSCSPISGHRSVSWYQQTPGQGLQFLFEYFSETQRNKGNFPGRFSGRQFSNSRSEMNVSTLELGDSALYLCASSPGLAGSDTQYFGPGTRLTVL.

In its sample, this clone was seen once. This chain joins TRBV5-4 and TRBJ1-6, with D possibly TRBD1 on 5 matching bases. Germline V gives CDR1 SGHNT, CDR2 YYREEE (reference sequence). The CDR3 loop spans 18 amino acids. V lost 0 bases to trimming and J lost 3 bases, with 16 bases between them. This CDR3 reads CASSLAGLGGIYNSPLHF. The CDR3 region has the DNA TGTGCCAGCAGCTTGGCCGGACTGGGGGGTATCTATAATTCACCCCTCCACTTT.

DNA of the CDR3: TGTGCCTGGAAAGGTCCTGGGGCCAACGTCCTGACTTTC. It yields the protein CAWKGPGANVLTF. The genes are TRBV30 and TRBJ2-6, with D unresolved. Germline CDR1 is GTSNPN and CDR2 is SVGIG (reference sequence). Deletions cut 4 bases from V and 2 bases from J, with 6 bases between. This CDR3 region has 13 residues.

This chain connects TRBV10-1 to TRBJ2-7; D could derive from TRBD1 or TRBD2 (5 bases each). V was cut by 2 bases and J by 7 bases, with 24 bases left in between. The CDR3 runs 17 residues. Germline V gene data show CDR1 as WNHNN and CDR2 as SYGVQD (reference sequence). The CDR3 here is CASSEKSPRLPPGEQYF. DNA of the CDR3: TGCGCCAGCAGTGAGAAGTCCCCTAGACTACCCCCAGGGGAGCAGTACTTC.

The genes are TRBV4-1 and TRBJ1-2; D uncertain. Trimming removed 4 bases from V and 1 base from J, with 7 bases in between. The V gene's germline CDR1 is MGHRA and CDR2 YSYEKL. The CDR3 contains 13 residues. CDR3 bases: TGCGCCAGCAGCCGAGGAGTTAACTATGGCTACACCTTC. It translates to CASSRGVNYGYTF.

The chain combines TRBV10-3 with TRBJ1-1; 9 bases match TRBD1. The J segment lost 1 base and the V segment lost 5 bases, leaving 5 bases of the junction unmatched. Germline V gives CDR1 ENHRY, CDR2 SYGVKD. The CDR3 covers 15 residues. The CDR3 protein is CAISKDRGGNTEAFF. The CDR3 nucleotides are TGTGCCATCAGTAAAGACAGGGGGGGGAACACTGAAGCTTTCTTT.

This chain links TRBV6-1 with TRBJ1-1; no definite D call. CDR1 is MNHNS and CDR2 is SASEGT in the germline V gene. This CDR3 spans 12 amino acids. Trimming took 7 bases from V and 4 from J, leaving 10 bases between them. The CDR3 nucleotides are TGTGCCAGCATTCGAAGTGTCACTGAAGCTTTCTTT. It is translated as CASIRSVTEAFF.

The chain links TRBV6-1 to TRBJ1-2; TRBD1 aligns across 9 bases. This CDR3 has 13 residues. V was pared by 6 bases and J by 8 bases, with 7 bases of the junction left unmatched. CDR1 and CDR2 (germline): MNHNS, SASEGT. CDR3 region: CASSPGTGSGYTF. CDR3 coding DNA: TGTGCCAGCAGCCCCGGGACAGGGAGCGGCTACACCTTC.

The J gene is TRBJ2-2, the V gene TRBV9, with 14 bases that match TRBD2. In germline, CDR1 is SGDLS, CDR2 YYNGEE. The CDR3 is made up of 18 amino acids. Trimming removed 2 bases from V and 1 base from J; junction bases left unmatched: 4. CDR3 nucleotides: TGTGCCAGCAGCGTCGGGACTAGCGGGAGAAAGAACACCGGGGAGCTGTTTTTT. Translation: CASSVGTSGRKNTGELFF.

V is TRBV5-1 and J is TRBJ1-1, with no clear D. Trimming left V 1 base short and J 1 base short, with 11 bases between. Germline CDR1 is SGHRS and CDR2 is YFSETQ. The CDR3 sequence is 15 residues long. CDR3 nucleotides: TGCGCCAGCAGCTTGTTTGGGCTCCCGAACACTGAAGCTTTCTTT. It translates to CASSLFGLPNTEAFF.

The chain joins TRBV9 to TRBJ2-4, with TRBD1 matching over 7 bases. J was trimmed by 6 bases and V by 3 bases; bases with no gene match: 6. This CDR3 is built from 14 residues. Germline CDR1 SGDLS, CDR2 YYNGEE. The CDR3 DNA follows: TGTGCCAGCAGCGGGGGGACAGTCGGAAACATTCAGTACTTC. It yields the protein CASSGGTVGNIQYF.

V usage is TRBV5-1 and J usage is TRBJ1-3; D is ambiguous. V dropped 1 base and J dropped 7 bases, with 6 bases sitting between them. The CDR3 consists of 12 residues. Germline CDR1 is SGHRS and CDR2 is YFSETQ. In DNA, the CDR3 is TGCGCCAGCAGCTTGATGGGGAACACCATATATTTT. Translated, it gives CASSLMGNTIYF.

The gene calls are TRBV10-2 and TRBJ1-1; no reliable D call. Germline lookup yields CDR1 WSHSY and CDR2 SAAADI. The ends were cut back, 4 bases at V and 1 base at J, with 4 bases in the middle. The CDR3 has 12 amino acids. The CDR3 region is CASSATNTEAFF. The CDR3 DNA reads TGCGCCAGCAGTGCGACGAACACTGAAGCTTTCTTT.

The chain uses TRBV11-3 and TRBJ2-6; D is ambiguous. V lost 5 bases to trimming and J lost 0 bases, with 2 bases between them. CDR3 length: 13 residues. Per the germline V gene, CDR1 is SGHNT and CDR2 is YENEEA. This CDR3 is CASSDSGANVLTF. CDR3 coding DNA: TGTGCCAGCAGCGACTCTGGGGCCAACGTCCTGACTTTC.

This chain links TRBV7-9 with TRBJ2-3, with a possible D match to TRBD1 (6 bases). The CDR3 consists of 13 residues. The V gene's germline CDR1 is SEHNR and CDR2 FQNEAQ (reference sequence). V was clipped by 5 bases and J by 4 bases, with 10 bases between them. Here the CDR3 reads CASSTSGADTQYF. The CDR3 bases are TGTGCCAGCAGCACCTCAGGGGCAGATACGCAGTATTTT.

V gene TRBV2 combines with J gene TRBJ2-2; 7 bases agree with TRBD2. The CDR3 runs 15 residues. The V gene end was trimmed by 4 bases and the J gene end by 2 bases; junction bases not matched to a gene: 4. Germline assignment: CDR1 SNHLY and CDR2 FYNNEI. The CDR3 protein is CASSGGGRNTGELFF. CDR3 DNA sequence: TGTGCCAGCAGTGGCGGCGGGAGAAACACCGGGGAGCTGTTTTTT.

The chain carries TRBV7-2 and TRBJ2-2; 8 nucleotides agree with TRBD2. CDR3 length: 16 residues. Germline V gene sequence: CDR1 SGHTA, CDR2 FQGNSA. Unmatched junction bases numbered 7, after V lost 3 bases and J lost 4 bases. CDR3 amino acids: CASSLGSGGTTGELFF. In nucleotides, the CDR3 is TGTGCCAGCAGCTTGGGGTCGGGAGGGACCACCGGGGAGCTGTTTTTT. The entire variable domain, with the rest obtained from reference TRBV7-2 and TRBJ2-2, is as follows: GAGVSQSPSNKVTEKGKDVELRCDPISGHTALYWYRQSLGQGLEFLIYFQGNSAPDKSGLPSDRFSAERTGGSVSTLTIQRTQQEDSAVYLCASSLGSGGTTGELFFGEGSRLTVL.